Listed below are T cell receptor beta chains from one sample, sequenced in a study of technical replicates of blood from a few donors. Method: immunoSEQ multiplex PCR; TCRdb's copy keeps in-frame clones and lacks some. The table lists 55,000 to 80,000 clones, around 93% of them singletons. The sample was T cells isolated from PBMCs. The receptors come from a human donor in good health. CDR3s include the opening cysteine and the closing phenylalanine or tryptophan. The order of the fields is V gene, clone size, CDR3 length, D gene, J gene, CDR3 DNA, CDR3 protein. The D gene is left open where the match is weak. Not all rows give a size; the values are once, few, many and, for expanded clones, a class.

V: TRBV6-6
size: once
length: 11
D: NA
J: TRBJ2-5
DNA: TGTGCCAGCAGCGGGAGTGAGACCCAGTACTTC
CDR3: CASSGSETQYF

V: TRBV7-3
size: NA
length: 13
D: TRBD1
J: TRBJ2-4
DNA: TGTGCCAGCAGCTCCGGGACAGGAAACATTCAGTACTTC
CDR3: CASSSGTGNIQYF

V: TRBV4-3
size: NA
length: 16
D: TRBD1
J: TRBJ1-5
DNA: TGCGCCAGCAGCCAAGACTTAGGGACAGATTATCAGCCCCAGCATTTT
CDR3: CASSQDLGTDYQPQHF

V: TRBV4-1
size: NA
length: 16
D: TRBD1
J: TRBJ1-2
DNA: TGCGCCAGCAGCCGCCTCTTTACACAGGGGGGAAATGGCTACACCTTC
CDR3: CASSRLFTQGGNGYTF

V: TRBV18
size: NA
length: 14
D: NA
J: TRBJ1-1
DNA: TGTGCCAGCTCACCCGCAAGGGAGGTGGCTGAAGCTTTCTTT
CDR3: CASSPAREVAEAFF

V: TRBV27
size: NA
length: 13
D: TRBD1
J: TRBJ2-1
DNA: TGTGCCAGCAGCCGCTTCCAGGGGGATGAGCAGTTCTTC
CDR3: CASSRFQGDEQFF

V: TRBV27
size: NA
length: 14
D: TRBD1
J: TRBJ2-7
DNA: TGTGCCAGCAGGCCCGGGACAGGGCCTTACGAGCAGTACTTC
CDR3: CASRPGTGPYEQYF

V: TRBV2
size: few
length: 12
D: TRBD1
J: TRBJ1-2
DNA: TGTGCCAGCACGTCGACAGGGGCTGGCTACACCTTC
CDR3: CASTSTGAGYTF

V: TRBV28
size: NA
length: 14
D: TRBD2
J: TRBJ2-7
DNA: TGTGCCAGCTCCTCGGGAGGGATCCCCTACGAGCAGTACTTC
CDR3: CASSSGGIPYEQYF

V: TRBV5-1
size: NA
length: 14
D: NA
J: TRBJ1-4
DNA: TGCGCCAGCAGGGAGGGGCGCACTAATGAAAAACTGTTTTTT
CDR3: CASREGRTNEKLFF

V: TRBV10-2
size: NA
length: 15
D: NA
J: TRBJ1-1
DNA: TGCGCCAGCAGTGAGTTTTCAGGACAGAGCACTGAAGCTTTCTTT
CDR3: CASSEFSGQSTEAFF

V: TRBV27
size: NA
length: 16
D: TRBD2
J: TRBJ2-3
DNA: TGTGCCAGCAGCTGGCCTCGGGAGGGCCCCACAGATACGCAGTATTTT
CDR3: CASSWPREGPTDTQYF

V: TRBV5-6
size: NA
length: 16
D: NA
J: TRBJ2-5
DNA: TGTGCCAGCAGCTTGGGGTTCGAGGGATATCAAGAGACCCAGTACTTC
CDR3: CASSLGFEGYQETQYF